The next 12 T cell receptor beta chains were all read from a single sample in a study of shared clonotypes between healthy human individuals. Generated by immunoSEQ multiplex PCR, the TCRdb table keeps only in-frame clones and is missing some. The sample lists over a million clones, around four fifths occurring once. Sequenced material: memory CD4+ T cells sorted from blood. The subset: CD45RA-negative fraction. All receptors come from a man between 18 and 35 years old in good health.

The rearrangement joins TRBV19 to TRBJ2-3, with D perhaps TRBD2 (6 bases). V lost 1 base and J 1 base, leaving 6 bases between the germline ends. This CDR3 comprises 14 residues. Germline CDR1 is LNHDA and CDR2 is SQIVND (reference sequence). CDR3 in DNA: TGTGCCAGTAGTATAGCGGGGGGCACAGATACGCAGTATTTT. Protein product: CASSIAGGTDTQYF.

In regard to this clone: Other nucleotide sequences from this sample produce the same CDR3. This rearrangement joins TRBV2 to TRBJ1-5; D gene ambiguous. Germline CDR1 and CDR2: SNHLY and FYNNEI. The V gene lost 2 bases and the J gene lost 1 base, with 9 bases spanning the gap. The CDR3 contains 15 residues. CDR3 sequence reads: CASSELGRSNQPQHF. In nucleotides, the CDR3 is TGTGCCAGCAGTGAACTGGGCAGGAGCAATCAGCCCCAGCATTTT.

The DNA of the CDR3 is TGCGCCAGCAGCTTGGATACAGGTCGGCACACTGAAGCTTTCTTT. The encoded protein is CASSLDTGRHTEAFF. The genes are TRBV5-1 and TRBJ1-1, with D possibly TRBD1 on 5 matching bases. The CDR3 loop spans 15 amino acids. Germline V gene sequence: CDR1 SGHRS, CDR2 YFSETQ. V was shortened by 0 bases and J by 3 bases, with 12 bases between the two germline ends.

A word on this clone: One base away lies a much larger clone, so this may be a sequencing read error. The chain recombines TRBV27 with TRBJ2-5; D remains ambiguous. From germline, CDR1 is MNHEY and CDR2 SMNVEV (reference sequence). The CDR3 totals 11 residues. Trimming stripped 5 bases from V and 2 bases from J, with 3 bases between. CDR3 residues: CASSVQETQYF. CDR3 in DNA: TGTGCCAGCAGTGTTCAAGAGACCCAGTACTTC.

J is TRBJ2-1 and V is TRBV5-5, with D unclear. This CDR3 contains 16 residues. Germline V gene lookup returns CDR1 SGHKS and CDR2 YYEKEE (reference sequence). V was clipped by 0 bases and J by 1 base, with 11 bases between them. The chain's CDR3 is CASSLDVVVSYNEQFF. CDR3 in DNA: TGTGCCAGCAGCTTGGACGTTGTCGTATCCTACAATGAGCAGTTCTTC.

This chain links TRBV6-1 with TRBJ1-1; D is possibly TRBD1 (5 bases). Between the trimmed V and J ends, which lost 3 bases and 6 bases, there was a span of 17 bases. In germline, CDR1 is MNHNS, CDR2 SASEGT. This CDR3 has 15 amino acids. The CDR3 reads CASSDPTDLYAEAFF. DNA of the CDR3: TGTGCCAGCAGTGACCCGACAGACCTGTACGCTGAAGCTTTCTTT.

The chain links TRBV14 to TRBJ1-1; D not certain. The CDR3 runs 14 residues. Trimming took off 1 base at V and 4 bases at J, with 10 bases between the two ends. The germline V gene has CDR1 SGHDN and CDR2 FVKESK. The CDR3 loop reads CASSQGTLGTEAFF. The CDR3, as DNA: TGTGCCAGCAGCCAAGGTACCTTGGGCACTGAAGCTTTCTTT.

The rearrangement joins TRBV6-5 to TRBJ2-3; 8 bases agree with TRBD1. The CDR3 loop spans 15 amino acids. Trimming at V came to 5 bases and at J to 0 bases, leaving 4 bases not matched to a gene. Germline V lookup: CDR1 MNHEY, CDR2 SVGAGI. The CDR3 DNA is TGTGCCAGCAGTGGGGACAGGTCCAGCACAGATACGCAGTATTTT. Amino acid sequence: CASSGDRSSTDTQYF.

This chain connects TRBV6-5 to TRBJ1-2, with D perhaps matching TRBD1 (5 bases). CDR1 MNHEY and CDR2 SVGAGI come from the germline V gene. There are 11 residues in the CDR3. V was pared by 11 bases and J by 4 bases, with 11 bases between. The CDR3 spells CAVGGLYGYTF. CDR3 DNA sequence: TGTGCCGTTGGGGGACTCTATGGCTACACCTTC.

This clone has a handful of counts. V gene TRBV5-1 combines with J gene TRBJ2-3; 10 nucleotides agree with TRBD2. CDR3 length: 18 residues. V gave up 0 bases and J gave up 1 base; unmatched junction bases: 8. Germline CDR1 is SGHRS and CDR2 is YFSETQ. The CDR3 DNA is TGCGCCAGCAGCTTGGCCCCTAGCGGGGGTTCCCGCACAGATACGCAGTATTTT. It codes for CASSLAPSGGSRTDTQYF. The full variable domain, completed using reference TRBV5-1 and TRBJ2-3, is KAGVTQTPRYLIKTRGQQVTLSCSPISGHRSVSWYQQTPGQGLQFLFEYFSETQRNKGNFPGRFSGRQFSNSRSEMNVSTLELGDSALYLCASSLAPSGGSRTDTQYFGPGTRLTVL.

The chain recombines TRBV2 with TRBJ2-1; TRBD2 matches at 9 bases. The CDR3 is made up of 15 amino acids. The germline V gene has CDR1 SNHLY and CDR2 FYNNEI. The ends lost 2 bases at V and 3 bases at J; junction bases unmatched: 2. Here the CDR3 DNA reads TGTGCCAGCAGTGAATCAGCGGGGGGCTACAATGAGCAGTTCTTC. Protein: CASSESAGGYNEQFF.

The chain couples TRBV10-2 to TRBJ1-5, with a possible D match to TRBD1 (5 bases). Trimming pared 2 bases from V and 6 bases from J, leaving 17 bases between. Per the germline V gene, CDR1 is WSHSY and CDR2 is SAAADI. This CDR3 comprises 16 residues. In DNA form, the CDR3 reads TGCGCCAGCAGTGAGCAAACCTACAGGTCAGGTCAGCCCCAGCATTTT. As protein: CASSEQTYRSGQPQHF.